The rows below give T cell receptor beta chains drawn from one sample of a study of beta chain features in type 1 diabetes. The method was immunoSEQ multiplex PCR; TCRdb's version includes in-frame clones alone and lacks a portion of them. The sample includes approximately 240,000 clones, roughly 17% of them seen just once. Sequenced input: naive CD4+ T cells from blood. These receptors originate from a young man with type 1 diabetes. Both conserved end residues are part of each CDR3. A D gene is named only where the DNA matches it firmly. Clone size appears in some rows only: once, few, many, or a class for an expanded clone.

cdr3_aa	cdr3_nt	v_call	d_call	clone_size	j_call
CASSPRMEGETQYF	TGTGCCAGCTCACCACGAATGGAGGGAGAGACCCAGTACTTC	TRBV18	NA	few	TRBJ2-5
CASLPREGPTEAFF	TGTGCCAGCCTCCCCCGTGAGGGGCCCACTGAAGCTTTCTTT	TRBV7-9	NA	NA	TRBJ1-1
CASSSRTSGSSYNEQFF	TGTGCCAGCAGCAGCAGGACTAGCGGTAGCTCCTACAATGAGCAGTTCTTC	TRBV7-8	TRBD2	NA	TRBJ2-1
CASSKVREGTEAFF	TGTGCCAGCAGCAAAGTAAGGGAGGGCACTGAAGCTTTCTTT	TRBV7-9	NA	few	TRBJ1-1
CAHPRGSPLHF	TGTGCCCACCCGAGGGGTTCACCCCTCCACTTT	TRBV30	NA	NA	TRBJ1-6
CASSLGDGAYEQYF	TGTGCCAGCAGCTTAGGGGACGGCGCCTACGAGCAGTACTTC	TRBV7-9	NA	NA	TRBJ2-7
CASRVLAGVYTQYF	TGTGCCAGCAGAGTACTAGCGGGAGTATATACGCAGTATTTT	TRBV6-5	TRBD2	NA	TRBJ2-3
CASSQGQYNEQFF	TGCGCCAGCAGCCAAGGACAGTACAATGAGCAGTTCTTC	TRBV4-1	NA	few	TRBJ2-1
CASSLTVEETQYF	TGTGCCAGCAGTTTAACAGTAGAAGAGACCCAGTACTTC	TRBV6-1	NA	few	TRBJ2-5
CAISVNGLGETQYF	TGTGCCATCAGTGTGAACGGTTTGGGGGAGACCCAGTACTTC	TRBV10-3	NA	few	TRBJ2-5
CAITSGRSYEQYF	TGTGCCATCACCTCAGGAAGGTCCTACGAGCAGTACTTC	TRBV10-3	NA	NA	TRBJ2-7
CASSFDKTGIGELFF	TGTGCCAGCAGTTTTGATAAAACGGGGATCGGGGAGCTGTTTTTT	TRBV27	NA	NA	TRBJ2-2
CAWSVPRGAKTFF	TGTGCCTGGAGTGTACCTCGGGGGGCGAAGACTTTCTTT	TRBV30	NA	few	TRBJ1-1
CASSGTGIQYF	TGTGCCAGCAGCGGAACAGGAATTCAGTACTTC	TRBV5-6	NA	NA	TRBJ2-4
CASSPTSGNNEQFF	TGTGCCAGCTCACCGACTAGCGGGAACAATGAGCAGTTCTTC	TRBV18	TRBD2	NA	TRBJ2-1
CASSESFGTQHF	TGTGCCAGCAGTGAATCATTTGGGACCCAGCATTTT	TRBV25-1	NA	few	TRBJ1-5
CASGDRSTNEQFF	TGTGCCAGCGGGGATCGGAGTACCAATGAGCAGTTCTTC	TRBV28	NA	NA	TRBJ2-1
CSARVGQEQFF	TGCAGTGCTAGAGTCGGCCAGGAGCAGTTCTTC	TRBV20-1	NA	few	TRBJ2-1
CASSGSGVGNEQYF	TGTGCCAGCAGTGGGAGCGGCGTGGGGAACGAGCAGTACTTC	TRBV25-1	NA	NA	TRBJ2-7
CAWSFGQGNQPQHF	TGTGCCTGGAGCTTCGGACAGGGCAATCAGCCCCAGCATTTT	TRBV30	TRBD1	few	TRBJ1-5
CASSPGSQPQHF	TGTGCCAGCAGCCCAGGGTCTCAGCCCCAGCATTTT	TRBV7-2	NA	few	TRBJ1-5
CSVERGQGDGLYYGYTF	TGCAGCGTTGAAAGGGGACAGGGTGACGGACTCTACTATGGCTACACCTTC	TRBV29-1	TRBD1	few	TRBJ1-2
CASSWIAGEQFF	TGTGCCAGCAGCTGGATAGCGGGTGAGCAGTTCTTC	TRBV7-2	TRBD2	NA	TRBJ2-1
CASSLTTAHGQYF	TGTGCCAGCAGCCTGACGACAGCCCACGGGCAGTACTTC	TRBV7-2	NA	few	TRBJ2-7
CAPRRGNIGELFF	TGTGCCCCGCGCAGGGGGAATATCGGGGAGCTGTTTTTT	TRBV7-9	TRBD1	NA	TRBJ2-2
CSVDRGPGGNTGELFF	TGCAGCGTCGACAGGGGGCCTGGTGGGAACACCGGGGAGCTGTTTTTT	TRBV29-1	TRBD1	NA	TRBJ2-2
CASSLQGGSGPQHF	TGTGCCAGCAGCTTACAGGGGGGTAGTGGACCCCAGCATTTT	TRBV7-6	TRBD1	NA	TRBJ1-5
CASSFGGDTEAFF	TGTGCCAGCAGCTTCGGAGGGGACACTGAAGCTTTCTTT	TRBV7-9	NA	few	TRBJ1-1
CAWAGTGSQPQHF	TGTGCCTGGGCTGGGACAGGGAGCCAGCCCCAGCATTTT	TRBV30	TRBD1	NA	TRBJ1-5
CSDTGSGTEAFF	TGCAGCGACACAGGCTCTGGCACTGAAGCTTTCTTT	TRBV29-1	NA	NA	TRBJ1-1
CASAASGGGTQYF	TGCGCCAGCGCGGCTAGCGGCGGCGGGACCCAGTACTTC	TRBV5-1	TRBD2	NA	TRBJ2-5
CASSARGSGQNNEQFF	TGCGCCAGCAGCGCCCGGGGTAGCGGCCAAAACAATGAGCAGTTCTTC	TRBV5-1	NA	NA	TRBJ2-1
CASRRGFTSYEQYF	TGTGCCAGCAGAAGGGGGTTTACATCCTACGAGCAGTACTTC	TRBV21-1	NA	NA	TRBJ2-7
CATSRGPFTDTQYF	TGTGCCACCAGCAGAGGACCGTTCACAGATACGCAGTATTTT	TRBV15	NA	few	TRBJ2-3
CASSWRVEATNEKLFF	TGTGCCAGCAGCTGGAGGGTGGAAGCAACTAATGAAAAACTGTTTTTT	TRBV5-6	NA	NA	TRBJ1-4
CSARDREKLFF	TGCAGTGCTCGGGACAGGGAAAAACTGTTTTTT	TRBV20-1	TRBD1	NA	TRBJ1-4
CASSVMGRPTNYGYTF	TGTGCCAGCAGCGTAATGGGCAGGCCGACTAACTATGGCTACACCTTC	TRBV9	NA	few	TRBJ1-2